Listed here are 4 T cell receptor beta chains from one sample, sequenced in a study of monozygotic twins with cystic fibrosis. The protocol was immunoSEQ multiplex PCR, while the TCRdb copy is restricted to in-frame clones and leaves out a portion. Here the sample spans under 30,000 clones, 90% being singletons. The specimen was blood. These receptors originate from a girl aged 2-10 years with cystic fibrosis.

The CDR3 spells CASSVGPSLSTGELFF. As DNA, the CDR3 is TGTGCCAGCAGCGTAGGCCCCTCCCTGAGCACCGGGGAGCTGTTTTTT. V gene TRBV9 combines with J gene TRBJ2-2; D ambiguous. Germline V CDR1 and CDR2: SGDLS, YYNGEE. The V end lost 0 bases, the J end lost 4 bases, and 13 bases lay between the germline ends. The CDR3 contains 16 residues. Variable domain in full (rest from reference TRBV9 and TRBJ2-2): DSGVTQTPKHLITATGQRVTLRCSPRSGDLSVYWYQQSLDQGLQFLIQYYNGEERAKGNILERFSAQQFPDLHSELNLSSLELGDSALYFCASSVGPSLSTGELFFGEGSRLTVL.

This clone was observed a handful of times. V gene TRBV30 combines with J gene TRBJ1-2, with a weak D call TRBD1 (6 bases). The CDR3 is 14 amino acids. Trimming pared 3 bases from V and 4 bases from J, leaving 15 bases between. Germline-derived CDR1 and CDR2 are GTSNPN and SVGIG (reference sequence). The DNA of the CDR3 is TGTGCCTGGAGCTTTGGAGGGGGAGTCTATGGCTACACCTTC. This gives the protein CAWSFGGGVYGYTF.

The chain recombines TRBV2 with TRBJ2-7; 9 bases are a match to TRBD1. Germline-derived CDR1 and CDR2 are SNHLY and FYNNEI. This CDR3 has 15 residues. V shed 5 bases, J shed 5 bases, and the junction held 10 bases outside the gene matches. CDR3 coding DNA: TGTGCCAGCAGTTCTTCCGGGACAGGGTGGAACGAGCAGTACTTC. Its translation is CASSSSGTGWNEQYF.

The chain carries TRBV6-5 and TRBJ2-6; tentatively, D is TRBD1 (5 bases). The CDR3 totals 15 residues. The V and J ends lost 6 bases and 1 base respectively, with 10 bases between them. In germline, CDR1 is MNHEY, CDR2 SVGAGI. The CDR3 here is CASRYRRSGANVLTF. In nucleotides, the CDR3 is TGTGCCAGCAGGTACAGGCGGTCTGGGGCCAACGTCCTGACTTTC.